This TCR beta chain was observed in a study of blood T cells in healthy people across ages. Study at large: About one barcoded beta molecule per two T cells was captured by template switching.

With a J-beta primer mix and a sample-barcoded 5' primer, a second PCR ran roughly 6 to 11 cycles. TCRdb used MiXCR to reprocess the 5' RACE reads, holding one entry per CDR3 protein. The sample records about 1.6 million distinct CDR3 sequences, about 35% being singletons. The germline V and J ends were trimmed by 5 bases and 7 bases, with 15 bases remaining between them. This CDR3 spans 14 amino acids. In germline, CDR1 is SEHNR, CDR2 FQNEAQ (reference sequence). Drawn from each donor were roughly 10 milliliters of peripheral blood. This clonotype was detected only a few times. The receptor was isolated from a woman aged 30 to 39 in good health. The chain uses TRBV7-9 and TRBJ1-5; D possibly corresponds to TRBD1 (5 bases). Sequences were obtained from blood. CDR3 residues: CASSQGRASQPQHF. CDR3 coding DNA: TGTGCCAGCAGCCAGGGAAGGGCGAGCCAGCCCCAGCATTTT.